This entry lists 8 T cell receptor beta chains sequenced from one sample in a study of blood T cell repertoires in COVID-19. Profiled with immunoSEQ multiplex PCR; TCRdb holds only in-frame clones, not every one. The table records about 120,000 clones, 90% of them present only once. Sequencing used peripheral blood. The receptors come from a woman aged 60-75 years with COVID-19, enrolled during active disease.

To note about this clone: Sequence at one end of the junction differs from germline and may be a read error. The chain is built from TRBV30 and TRBJ1-5, with TRBD1 matching over 7 bases. Germline V gives CDR1 GTSNPN, CDR2 SVGIG (reference sequence). The CDR3 loop spans 12 amino acids. The CDR3 region is CAWSQIRRTGYF. The DNA for the CDR3 is TGTGCCTGGAGTCAGATCCGGAGGACAGGCTATTTT.

The genes are TRBV6-5 and TRBJ2-2, with 12 bases matching TRBD1. V lost 7 bases and J lost 13; bases outside the gene matches: 13. Germline V gives CDR1 MNHEY, CDR2 SVGAGI. The CDR3 runs 15 residues. The CDR3 loop is CASTRAGQGATRLFF. CDR3 sequence (DNA): TGTGCCAGCACCCGGGCGGGACAGGGGGCCACCCGGCTGTTTTTT.

V usage is TRBV6-5 and J usage is TRBJ1-1, with 9 bases that match TRBD1. The V gene's germline CDR1 is MNHEY and CDR2 SVGAGI. V lost 8 bases and J lost 5; bases outside the gene matches: 6. CDR3 length: 13 residues. CDR3 bases: TGTGCCAGCCGGACAGGGGCGGATACTGAAGCTTTCTTT. Translation: CASRTGADTEAFF.

V and J are TRBV5-1 and TRBJ1-2; no clear D gene. CDR1 and CDR2 (germline): SGHRS, YFSETQ. Deletions cut 2 bases from V and 7 bases from J, with 18 bases between. There are 15 residues in the CDR3. DNA for the CDR3: TGCGCCAGCAGCTTTACTGCGGGAGAGCTTAGTGGCTACACCTTC. This encodes CASSFTAGELSGYTF.

This clone is a singleton in its sample. The CDR3 nucleotides are TGTGCCACCAGTCCGGGGGGGGCCTGGAGTACCGGGGAGCTGTTTTTT. It encodes CATSPGGAWSTGELFF. The J gene is TRBJ2-2, the V gene TRBV24-1, with 8 bases that match TRBD2. Germline V lookup: CDR1 KGHDR, CDR2 SFDVKD. The CDR3 extends over 16 amino acids. J gave up 5 bases and V 6 bases, and 10 bases lay outside the gene matches.

The J gene is TRBJ2-1, the V gene TRBV9; 9 nucleotides align to TRBD1. The CDR3 is 14 amino acids. CDR1 SGDLS and CDR2 YYNGEE come from the germline V gene. The V gene end was trimmed by 6 bases and the J gene end by 6 bases; junction bases not matched to a gene: 7. Written as DNA, the CDR3 is TGTGCCAGCACCCGGGACAGGGCCTCCAATGAGCAGTTCTTC. It is translated as CASTRDRASNEQFF.

The chain couples TRBV7-9 to TRBJ2-1, with 9 bases aligning to TRBD1. The germline gives CDR1 SEHNR, CDR2 FQNEAQ (reference sequence). With 5 bases clipped from V and 4 bases from J, the junction kept 6 bases outside the gene matches. The CDR3 spans 15 residues. The DNA for the CDR3 is TGTGCCAGCAGCCCAGACAGGGGGACGTACAATGAGCAGTTCTTC. Translated: CASSPDRGTYNEQFF. Full variable domain (rest looked up from reference TRBV7-9 and TRBJ2-1): DTGVSQNPRHKITKRGQNVTFRCDPISEHNRLYWYRQTLGQGPEFLTYFQNEAQLEKSRLLSDRFSAERPKGSFSTLEIQRTEQGDSAMYLCASSPDRGTYNEQFFGPGTRLTVL.

This clone came up a few times. The chain uses TRBV7-2 and TRBJ1-3, with 7 nucleotides matching TRBD1. The V gene's germline CDR1 is SGHTA and CDR2 FQGNSA. The CDR3 is 17 amino acids. V shed 0 bases and J 4 bases; nucleotides not matched to a gene: 9. CDR3 coding DNA: TGTGCCAGCAGCTTAGCGCCGACAGGGATCGACGGAAACACCATATATTTT. It specifies CASSLAPTGIDGNTIYF.